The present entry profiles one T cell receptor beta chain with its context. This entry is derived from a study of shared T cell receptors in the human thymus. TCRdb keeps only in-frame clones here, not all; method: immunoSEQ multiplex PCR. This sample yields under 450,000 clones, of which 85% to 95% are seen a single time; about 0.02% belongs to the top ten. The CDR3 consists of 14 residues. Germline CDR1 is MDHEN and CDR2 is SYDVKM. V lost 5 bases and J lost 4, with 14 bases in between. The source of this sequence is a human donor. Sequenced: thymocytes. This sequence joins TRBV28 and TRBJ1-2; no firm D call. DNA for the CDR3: TGTGCCAGCAGTCTAAGTCCTGGACCCTATGGCTACACCTTC. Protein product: CASSLSPGPYGYTF.